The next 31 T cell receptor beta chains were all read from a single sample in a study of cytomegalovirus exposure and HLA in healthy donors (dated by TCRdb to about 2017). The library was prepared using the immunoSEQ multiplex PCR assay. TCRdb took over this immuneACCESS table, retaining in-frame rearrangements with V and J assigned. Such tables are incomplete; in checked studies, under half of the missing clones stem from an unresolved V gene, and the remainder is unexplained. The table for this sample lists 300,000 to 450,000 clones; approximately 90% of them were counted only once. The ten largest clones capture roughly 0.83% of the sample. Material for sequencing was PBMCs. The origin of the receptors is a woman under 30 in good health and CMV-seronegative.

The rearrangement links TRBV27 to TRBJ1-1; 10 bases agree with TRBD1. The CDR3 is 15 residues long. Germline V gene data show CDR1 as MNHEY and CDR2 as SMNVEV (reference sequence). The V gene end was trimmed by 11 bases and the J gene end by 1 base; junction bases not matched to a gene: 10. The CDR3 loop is CAGLGQGEGNTEAFF. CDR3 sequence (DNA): TGTGCCGGACTCGGACAGGGGGAGGGGAACACTGAAGCTTTCTTT.

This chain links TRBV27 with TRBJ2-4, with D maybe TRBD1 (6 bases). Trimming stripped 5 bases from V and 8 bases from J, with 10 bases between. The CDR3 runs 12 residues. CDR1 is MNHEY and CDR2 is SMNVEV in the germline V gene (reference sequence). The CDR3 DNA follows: TGTGCCAGCAGTCTCAGGGGTGACATTCAGTACTTC. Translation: CASSLRGDIQYF.

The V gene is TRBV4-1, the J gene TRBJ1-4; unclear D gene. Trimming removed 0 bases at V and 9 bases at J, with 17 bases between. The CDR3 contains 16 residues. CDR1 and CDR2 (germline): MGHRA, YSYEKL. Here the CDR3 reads CASSQDPAPDPKKLFF. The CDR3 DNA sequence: TGCGCCAGCAGCCAAGATCCCGCCCCAGATCCCAAAAAACTGTTTTTT.

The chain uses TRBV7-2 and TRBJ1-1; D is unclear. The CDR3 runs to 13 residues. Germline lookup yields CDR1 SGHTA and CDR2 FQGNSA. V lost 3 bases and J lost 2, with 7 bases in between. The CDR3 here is CASSFTANTEAFF. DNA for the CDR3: TGTGCCAGCAGCTTCACAGCCAACACTGAAGCTTTCTTT.

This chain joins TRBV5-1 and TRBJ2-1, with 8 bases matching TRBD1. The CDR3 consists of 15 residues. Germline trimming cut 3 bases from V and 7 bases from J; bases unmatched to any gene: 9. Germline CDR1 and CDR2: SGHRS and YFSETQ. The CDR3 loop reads CASSYTAGGGNEQFF. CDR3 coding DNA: TGCGCCAGCAGCTATACCGCAGGGGGCGGGAATGAGCAGTTCTTC.

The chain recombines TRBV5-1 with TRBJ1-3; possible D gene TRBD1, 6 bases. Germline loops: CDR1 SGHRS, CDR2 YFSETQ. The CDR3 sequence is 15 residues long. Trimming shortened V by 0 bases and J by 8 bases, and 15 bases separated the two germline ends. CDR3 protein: CASSLVGRGRDTIYF. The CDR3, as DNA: TGCGCCAGCAGCTTGGTGGGCAGGGGTCGGGACACCATATATTTT.

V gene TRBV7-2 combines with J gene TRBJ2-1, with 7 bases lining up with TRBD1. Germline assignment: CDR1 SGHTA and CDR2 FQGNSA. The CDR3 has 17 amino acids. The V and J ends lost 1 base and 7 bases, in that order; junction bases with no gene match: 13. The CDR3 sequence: CASSLGVRQGRSNEQFF. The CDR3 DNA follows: TGTGCCAGCAGCTTAGGGGTTAGACAGGGTAGAAGTAATGAGCAGTTCTTC.

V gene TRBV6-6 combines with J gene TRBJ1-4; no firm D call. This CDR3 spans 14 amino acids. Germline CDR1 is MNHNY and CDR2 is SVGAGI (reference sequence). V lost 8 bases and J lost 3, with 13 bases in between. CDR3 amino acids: CASGTEDSNEKLFF. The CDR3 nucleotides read TGTGCCAGCGGCACTGAGGACTCTAATGAAAAACTGTTTTTT.

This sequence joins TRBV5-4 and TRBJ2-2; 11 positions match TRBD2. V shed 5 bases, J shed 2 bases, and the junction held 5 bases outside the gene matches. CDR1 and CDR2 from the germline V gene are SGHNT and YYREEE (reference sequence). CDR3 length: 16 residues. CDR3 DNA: TGTGCCAGCAGGATTAGCGGGGGGGCCAACACCGGGGAGCTGTTTTTT. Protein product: CASRISGGANTGELFF.

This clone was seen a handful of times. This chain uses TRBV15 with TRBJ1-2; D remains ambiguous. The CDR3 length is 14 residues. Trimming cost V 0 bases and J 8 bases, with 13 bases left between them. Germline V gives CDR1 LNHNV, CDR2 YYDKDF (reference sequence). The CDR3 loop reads CATSRDKGREGYTF. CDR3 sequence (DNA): TGTGCCACCAGCAGAGATAAGGGAAGGGAGGGCTACACCTTC.

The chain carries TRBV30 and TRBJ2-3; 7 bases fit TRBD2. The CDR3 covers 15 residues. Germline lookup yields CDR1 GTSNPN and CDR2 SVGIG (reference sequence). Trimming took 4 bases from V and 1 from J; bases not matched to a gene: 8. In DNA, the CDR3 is TGTGCCTGGAATCTTCAGGGAGGGGGCACAGATACGCAGTATTTT. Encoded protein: CAWNLQGGGTDTQYF.

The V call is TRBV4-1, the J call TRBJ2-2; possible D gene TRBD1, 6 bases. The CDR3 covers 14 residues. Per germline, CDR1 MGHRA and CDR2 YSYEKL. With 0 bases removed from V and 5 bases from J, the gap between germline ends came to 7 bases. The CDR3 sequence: CASSQDQGTGELFF. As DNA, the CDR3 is TGCGCCAGCAGCCAAGATCAGGGGACCGGGGAGCTGTTTTTT.

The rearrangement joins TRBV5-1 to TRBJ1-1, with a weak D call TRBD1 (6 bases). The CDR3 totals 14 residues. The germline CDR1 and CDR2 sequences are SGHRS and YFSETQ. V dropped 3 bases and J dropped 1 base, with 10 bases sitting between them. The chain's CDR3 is CASSSTGSNTEAFF. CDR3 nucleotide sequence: TGCGCCAGCAGCTCCACAGGGTCGAACACTGAAGCTTTCTTT.

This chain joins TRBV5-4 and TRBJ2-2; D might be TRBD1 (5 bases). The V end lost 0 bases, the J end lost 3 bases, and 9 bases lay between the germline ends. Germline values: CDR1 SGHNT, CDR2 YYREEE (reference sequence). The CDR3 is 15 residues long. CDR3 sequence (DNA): TGTGCCAGCAGCTTGGCCAGGGTTGACACCGGGGAGCTGTTTTTT. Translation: CASSLARVDTGELFF. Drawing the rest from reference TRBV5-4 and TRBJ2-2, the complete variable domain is ETGVTQSPTHLIKTRGQQVTLRCSSQSGHNTVSWYQQALGQGPQFIFQYYREEENGRGNFPPRFSGLQFPNYSSELNVNALELDDSALYLCASSLARVDTGELFFGEGSRLTVL.

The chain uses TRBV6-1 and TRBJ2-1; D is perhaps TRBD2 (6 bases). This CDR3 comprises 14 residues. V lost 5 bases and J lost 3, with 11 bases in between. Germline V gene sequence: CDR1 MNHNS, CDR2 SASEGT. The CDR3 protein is CASSKLGLYNEQFF. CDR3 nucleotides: TGTGCCAGCAGTAAACTGGGACTCTACAATGAGCAGTTCTTC.

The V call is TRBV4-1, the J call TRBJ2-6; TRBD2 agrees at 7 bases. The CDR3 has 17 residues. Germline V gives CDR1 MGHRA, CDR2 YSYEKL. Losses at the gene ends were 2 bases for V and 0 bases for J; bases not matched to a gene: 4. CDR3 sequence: CASSQTTSNSGANVLTF. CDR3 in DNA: TGCGCCAGCAGCCAAACGACTAGCAACTCTGGGGCCAACGTCCTGACTTTC.

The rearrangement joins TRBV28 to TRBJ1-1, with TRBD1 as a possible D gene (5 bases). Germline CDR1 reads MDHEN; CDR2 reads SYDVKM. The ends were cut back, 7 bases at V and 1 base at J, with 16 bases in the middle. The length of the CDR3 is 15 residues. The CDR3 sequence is CASTITGVTNTEAFF. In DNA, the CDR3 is TGTGCCAGCACCATTACGGGGGTGACGAACACTGAAGCTTTCTTT.

CDR3 sequence (DNA): TGTGCCAGCAGATACAATCCGGGACAGGGGGCGTTTAATACGCAGTATTTT. Its translation is CASRYNPGQGAFNTQYF. The chain combines TRBV27 with TRBJ2-3; 12 nucleotides align to TRBD1. The CDR3 length is 17 residues. Per germline, CDR1 MNHEY and CDR2 SMNVEV (reference sequence). V shed 6 bases, J shed 7 bases, and the junction held 14 bases outside the gene matches.

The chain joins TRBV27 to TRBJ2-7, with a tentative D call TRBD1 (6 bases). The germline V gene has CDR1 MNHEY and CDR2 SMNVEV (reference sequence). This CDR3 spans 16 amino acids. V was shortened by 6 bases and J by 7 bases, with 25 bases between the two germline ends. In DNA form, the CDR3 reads TGTGCCAGCAGAGAAAAACAGGGAACCTCCTTAAGGGAGCAGTACTTC. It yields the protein CASREKQGTSLREQYF.

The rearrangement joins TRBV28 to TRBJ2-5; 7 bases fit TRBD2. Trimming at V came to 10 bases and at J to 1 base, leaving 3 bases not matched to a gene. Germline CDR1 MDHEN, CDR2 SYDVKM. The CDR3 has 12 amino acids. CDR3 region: CAITSAQETQYF. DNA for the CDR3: TGTGCCATCACTAGCGCCCAAGAGACCCAGTACTTC. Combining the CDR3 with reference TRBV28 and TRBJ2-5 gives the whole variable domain DVKVTQSSRYLVKRTGEKVFLECVQDMDHENMFWYRQDPGLGLRLIYFSYDVKMKEKGDIPEGYSVSREKKERFSLILESASTNQTSMYLCAITSAQETQYFGPGTRLLVL.

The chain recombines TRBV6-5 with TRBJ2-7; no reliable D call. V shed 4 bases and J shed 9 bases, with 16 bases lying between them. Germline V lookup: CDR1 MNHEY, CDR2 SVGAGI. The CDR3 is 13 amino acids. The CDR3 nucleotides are TGTGCCAGCAGTTCCAACCACGTACTTGGGCAGTACTTC. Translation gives CASSSNHVLGQYF.

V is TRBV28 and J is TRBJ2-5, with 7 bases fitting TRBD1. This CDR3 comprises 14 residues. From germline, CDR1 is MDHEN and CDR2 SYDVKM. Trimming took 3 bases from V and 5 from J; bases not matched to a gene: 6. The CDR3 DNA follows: TGTGCCAGCAGTTTCACAGGGGTCAGGGAGACCCAGTACTTC. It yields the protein CASSFTGVRETQYF.

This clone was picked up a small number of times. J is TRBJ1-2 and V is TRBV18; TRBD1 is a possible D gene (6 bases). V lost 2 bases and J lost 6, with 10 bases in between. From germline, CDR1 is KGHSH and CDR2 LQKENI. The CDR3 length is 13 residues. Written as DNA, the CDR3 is TGTGCCAGCTCACCAAGGGGGGGTCATGGCTACACCTTC. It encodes CASSPRGGHGYTF.

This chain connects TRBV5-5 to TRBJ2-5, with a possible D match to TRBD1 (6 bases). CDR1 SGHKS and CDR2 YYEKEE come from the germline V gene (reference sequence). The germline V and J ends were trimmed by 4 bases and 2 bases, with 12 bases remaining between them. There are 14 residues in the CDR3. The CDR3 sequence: CASSLGQPQETQYF. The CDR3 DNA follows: TGTGCCAGCAGCCTTGGACAGCCTCAAGAGACCCAGTACTTC. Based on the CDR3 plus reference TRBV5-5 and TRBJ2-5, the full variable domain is DAGVTQSPTHLIKTRGQQVTLRCSPISGHKSVSWYQQVLGQGPQFIFQYYEKEERGRGNFPDRFSARQFPNYSSELNVNALLLGDSALYLCASSLGQPQETQYFGPGTRLLVL.

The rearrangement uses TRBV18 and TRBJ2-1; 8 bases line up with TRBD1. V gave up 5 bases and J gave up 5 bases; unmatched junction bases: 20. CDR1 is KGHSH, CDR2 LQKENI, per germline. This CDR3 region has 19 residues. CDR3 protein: CASSRQRTGGVGGDNEQFF. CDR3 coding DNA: TGTGCCAGCTCAAGACAAAGAACAGGGGGAGTGGGGGGAGACAATGAGCAGTTCTTC.

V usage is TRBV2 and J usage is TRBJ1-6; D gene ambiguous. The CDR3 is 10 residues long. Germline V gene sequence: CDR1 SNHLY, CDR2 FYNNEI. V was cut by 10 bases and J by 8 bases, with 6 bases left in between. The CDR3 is CATQDSPLHF. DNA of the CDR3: TGTGCCACACAAGATTCACCCCTCCACTTT.

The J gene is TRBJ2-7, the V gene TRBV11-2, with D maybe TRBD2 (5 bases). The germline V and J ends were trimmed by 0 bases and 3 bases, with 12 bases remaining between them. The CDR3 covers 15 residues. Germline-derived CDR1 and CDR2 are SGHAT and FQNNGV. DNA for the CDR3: TGTGCCAGCAGCTTAGATCTTAAAGGGAGCTACGAGCAGTACTTC. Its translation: CASSLDLKGSYEQYF.

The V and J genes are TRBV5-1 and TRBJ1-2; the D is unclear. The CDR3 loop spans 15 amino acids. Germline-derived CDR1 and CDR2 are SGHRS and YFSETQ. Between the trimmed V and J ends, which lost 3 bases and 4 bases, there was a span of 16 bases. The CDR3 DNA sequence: TGCGCCAGCAGCTATGGAGAGGGTCCCCTCTATGGCTACACCTTC. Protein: CASSYGEGPLYGYTF.

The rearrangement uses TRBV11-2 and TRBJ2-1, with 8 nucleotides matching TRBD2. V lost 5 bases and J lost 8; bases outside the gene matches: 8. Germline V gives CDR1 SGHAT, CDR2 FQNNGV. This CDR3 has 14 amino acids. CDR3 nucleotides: TGTGCCAGCAGCCAGGGGAGCGGGAGCTATGAGCAGTTCTTC. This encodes CASSQGSGSYEQFF.

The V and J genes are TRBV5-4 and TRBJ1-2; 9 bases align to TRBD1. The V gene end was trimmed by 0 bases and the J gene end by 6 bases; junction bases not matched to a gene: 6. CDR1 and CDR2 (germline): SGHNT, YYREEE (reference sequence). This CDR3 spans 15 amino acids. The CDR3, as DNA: TGTGCCAGCAGCTTGGCTGGGACAGGGAAGAATGGCTACACCTTC. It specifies CASSLAGTGKNGYTF.

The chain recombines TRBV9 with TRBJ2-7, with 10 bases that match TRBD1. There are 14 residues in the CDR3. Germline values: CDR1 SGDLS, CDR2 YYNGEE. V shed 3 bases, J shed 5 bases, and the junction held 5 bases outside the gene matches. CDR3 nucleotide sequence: TGTGCCAGCAGCGCGACCGGGACAGGGGACGAGCAGTACTTC. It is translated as CASSATGTGDEQYF.